This TCR beta chain was recovered during a study of OX40 agonist ivuxolimab in advanced cancers. Study summary: Three patients showed partial responses: one hepatocellular carcinoma and two cutaneous melanoma cases.

Of note for this clone: No antigen is known for it.

At cycle 4 day 1, cycle 7 day 1, and baseline, blood was sampled. Produced via immunoSEQ multiplex PCR; TCRdb's table is partial and in-frame only. The sample shows around 19,000 clones, around nine tenths of them seen only once. The CDR3 extends over 14 amino acids. Germline V gene lookup returns CDR1 SEHNR and CDR2 FQNEAQ (reference sequence). The junction had 2 bases not matched to a gene; V was cut back by 6 bases and J by 0 bases. Study-level findings and limits: Expanded clones belonging to CD8+ T cells outnumbered, on average, those of CD4+.

This chain links TRBV7-9 with TRBJ2-3, with 8 nucleotides matching TRBD1. The clonotype originates from an adult with an advanced solid tumor such as melanoma, head and neck, liver or kidney cancer. This specimen consisted of CD4+ or CD8+ T cells sorted from blood, obtained in a trial of the OX40 agonist ivuxolimab. The CDR3 coding sequence is TGTGCCAGCAGAGACAGGGGTAGCACAGATACGCAGTATTTT. Protein sequence: CASRDRGSTDTQYF.